This entry lists 9 T cell receptor beta chains sequenced from one sample in a study of identical twins. TCRdb re-derived calls from the 5' RACE reads in MiXCR, one entry per CDR3 protein. The sample includes a few hundred thousand distinct CDR3 sequences, more than 9% of them seen just once. The sample also formed part of further work on yellow fever vaccine responses in identical twins.

Sequencing was carried out using PBMCs. Receptors originate from a woman younger than 30 in good health.

The chain is built from TRBV29-1 and TRBJ2-1; 9 bases are shared with TRBD2. CDR1 and CDR2 from the germline V gene are SQVTM and ANQGSEA. This CDR3 spans 13 amino acids. With V trimmed by 6 bases and J by 6 bases, 6 bases remained unmatched. Written as DNA, the CDR3 is TGCAGCGTGTTAGCGGGAGCCCCCAATGAGCAGTTCTTC. Amino acids: CSVLAGAPNEQFF.

The CDR3 here is CASSLTGVAGELFF. Here the CDR3 DNA reads TGTGCCAGCAGCCTAACAGGGGTAGCCGGGGAGCTGTTTTTT. The rearrangement uses TRBV3-1 and TRBJ2-2; 7 nucleotides line up with TRBD1. Germline V gene lookup returns CDR1 LGHDT and CDR2 YNNKEL (reference sequence). V lost 4 bases to trimming and J lost 6 bases; unmatched junction nucleotides: 5. The CDR3 has 14 amino acids. The full variable domain, its missing parts supplied by reference TRBV3-1 and TRBJ2-2, is DTAVSQTPKYLVTQMGNDKSIKCEQNLGHDTMYWYKQDSKKFLKIMFSYNNKELIINETVPNRFSPKSPDKAHLNLHINSLELGDSAVYFCASSLTGVAGELFFGEGSRLTVL.

This clonotype was seen repeatedly, ten times or more. The chain uses TRBV7-9 and TRBJ2-2; D gene ambiguous. The CDR3 is 11 amino acids. V lost 2 bases to trimming and J lost 7 bases, with 2 bases between them. Germline V gene lookup returns CDR1 SEHNR and CDR2 FQNEAQ (reference sequence). The CDR3 DNA reads as TGTGCCAGCAGCTTACTCGGGGAGCTGTTTTTT. Encoded protein: CASSLLGELFF.

The J gene is TRBJ2-7, the V gene TRBV30; 7 bases line up with TRBD1. This CDR3 is built from 12 residues. J lost 3 bases, V lost 6 bases, and 5 bases had no gene match. Germline V lookup: CDR1 GTSNPN, CDR2 SVGIG (reference sequence). CDR3 nucleotides: TGTGCCTGCCAGACAGGGATCTACGAGCAGTACTTC. Protein: CACQTGIYEQYF.

This clonotype was picked up a small number of times. CDR3 amino acids: CASSTPGLAVYNEQFF. Here the CDR3 DNA reads TGTGCCAGCAGCACACCGGGACTAGCGGTTTACAATGAGCAGTTCTTC. V usage is TRBV7-8 and J usage is TRBJ2-1; TRBD2 agrees at 11 bases. The CDR3 contains 16 residues. V trimming: 5 bases; J trimming: 4 bases; junction bases outside the gene matches: 7. The germline V gene encodes CDR1 SGHVS and CDR2 FQNEAQ. Based on the CDR3 plus reference TRBV7-8 and TRBJ2-1, the full variable domain is GAGVSQSPRYKVAKRGQDVALRCDPISGHVSLFWYQQALGQGPEFLTYFQNEAQLDKSGLPSDRFFAERPEGSVSTLKIQRTQQEDSAVYLCASSTPGLAVYNEQFFGPGTRLTVL.

V is TRBV25-1 and J is TRBJ2-3; D tentatively reads TRBD1 or TRBD2 (5 bases each). The V and J ends lost 8 bases and 0 bases respectively, with 12 bases between them. The germline V gene encodes CDR1 MGHDK and CDR2 SYGVNS. The CDR3 contains 14 residues. As DNA, the CDR3 is TGTGCCAGCGGGACGGGAACTAGCACAGATACGCAGTATTTT. Its protein is CASGTGTSTDTQYF.

This clonotype has just a few counts. This chain links TRBV4-3 with TRBJ2-7, with TRBD2 identical over 13 bases. This CDR3 has 17 amino acids. After removal of 2 bases from V and 4 bases from J, the junction contained 8 bases not matched to a gene. The germline CDR1 and CDR2 sequences are LGHNA and YSLEER. Written as DNA, the CDR3 is TGCGCCAGCAGCCAAACCGCGGGACTAGCGGGGTATTACGAGCAGTACTTC. It is translated as CASSQTAGLAGYYEQYF.

This clonotype was found many times. The chain is built from TRBV5-1 and TRBJ2-6; TRBD2 aligns across 9 bases. V was clipped by 4 bases and J by 0 bases; unmatched bases: 8. This CDR3 region has 18 residues. Germline V gives CDR1 SGHRS, CDR2 YFSETQ. CDR3 region: CASSQTDSGSSGANVLTF. In DNA, the CDR3 is TGCGCCAGCAGCCAAACCGATAGCGGGAGCTCTGGGGCCAACGTCCTGACTTTC.

The rearrangement uses TRBV18 and TRBJ2-5; 7 bases match TRBD2. The V gene's germline CDR1 is KGHSH and CDR2 LQKENI. This CDR3 comprises 15 residues. V was clipped by 3 bases and J by 4 bases; unmatched bases: 8. The DNA for the CDR3 is TGTGCCAGCTCACCGAGGGAGGGCCAAGGAGAGACCCAGTACTTC. Protein sequence: CASSPREGQGETQYF.